This T cell receptor (beta chain) emerged from a study of chemoradiotherapy in HPV16-positive cancers. About the study: Candidate HPV-specific clones and shared TCR motifs came from a couple of HPV16-positive patients. Study results and limitations: Candidate HPV-specific clones and E7-related TCR motifs grew in tumor during treatment. HPV-responsive T-cell expansion during chemoradiotherapy was linked to improved recurrence-free survival in HPV16-positive patients. HPV-specific T cells were functionally defined from only a couple of HPV16-positive patients.

Repertoires were generated with immunoSEQ multiplex PCR, while TCRdb's copy carries only in-frame clones and drops some. The sample includes 2,500 to 3,500 clones, roughly 77% seen only once; the top ten take about 14%. This clone was counted a few times. Its specificity is not known. This CDR3 has 14 amino acids. Unmatched junction bases numbered 4, after V lost 4 bases and J lost 0 bases. In germline, CDR1 is SGHRS, CDR2 YFSETQ. Sampling took place from a patient who underwent chemoradiotherapy. The chain has TRBV5-1 and TRBJ2-7; TRBD2 agrees at 7 bases. The sequence was collected from a human donor with HPV-associated anogenital cancer. The CDR3, as DNA: TGCGCCAGCAGCCGCAGCGGGGACTCCTACGAGCAGTACTTC. Translation: CASSRSGDSYEQYF.